Listed below are T cell receptor beta chains from one sample, sequenced in a study of monozygotic twins with cystic fibrosis. TCRdb's table, derived via immunoSEQ multiplex PCR, lists solely in-frame clones and lacks some. Of some 33,000 clones listed, approximately 90% are singletons. Sequencing used blood. Receptors were obtained from a boy between 2 and 10 years old with cystic fibrosis. The CDR3 runs from the conserved cysteine through the conserved F or W. D genes are given only for firm matches. The size of a clone is reported for some rows only, either as once, few or many, or as a class for expanded clones.

CASSQLTTEAFF	TGTGCCAGCAGCCAATTAACCACTGAAGCTTTCTTT	.	TRBV6-6	.	TRBJ1-1
CASGDEQYF	TGTGCCAGCGGGGACGAGCAGTACTTC	.	TRBV27	.	TRBJ2-7
CASSISRTRNEQYF	TGTGCCAGTAGTATTTCGCGGACTAGGAACGAGCAGTACTTC	.	TRBV19	TRBD2	TRBJ2-7
CASSRDRNTEAFF	TGTGCCAGCAGCAGAGACAGGAACACTGAAGCTTTCTTT	.	TRBV5-8	.	TRBJ1-1
CASSPRDYSYEQYF	TGTGCCAGCAGCCCCCGGGACTACTCCTACGAGCAGTACTTC	.	TRBV11-2	TRBD2	TRBJ2-7
CASSLAGGNHNEQFF	TGTGCCAGCAGTCTAGCGGGGGGGAATCACAATGAGCAGTTCTTC	once	TRBV6-4	TRBD2	TRBJ2-1
CASSPLAGDYEQYF	TGTGCCAGCAGCCCCCTGGCAGGGGACTACGAGCAGTACTTC	.	TRBV9	.	TRBJ2-7
CASSSTGTQRNYGYTF	TGTGCCAGCAGTTCTACCGGGACCCAGCGGAACTATGGCTACACCTTC	.	TRBV27	.	TRBJ1-2
CASSLAGGGFGAPLHF	TGTGCCAGCAGCTTAGCCGGCGGAGGCTTTGGTGCACCCCTCCACTTT	once	TRBV7-8	.	TRBJ1-6
CASSGGTGRNTIYF	TGTGCCAGCAGCGGGGGGACAGGGCGAAACACCATATATTTT	once	TRBV7-2	TRBD1	TRBJ1-3
CASSEARLGSWETQYF	TGTGCCAGCAGTGAAGCGCGTTTGGGTTCTTGGGAGACCCAGTACTTC	.	TRBV2	.	TRBJ2-5
CASSPQRGLEELFF	TGTGCCAGCAGTCCACAAAGGGGGCTTGAGGAGCTGTTTTTT	.	TRBV27	TRBD1	TRBJ2-2
CASSRQGNQPQHF	TGTGCCAGCAGCCGACAGGGCAATCAGCCCCAGCATTTT	.	TRBV4-2	.	TRBJ1-5
CASSAGQVFSYNEQFF	TGTGCCAGCAGTGCTGGTCAGGTTTTCTCCTACAATGAGCAGTTCTTC	.	TRBV6-6	.	TRBJ2-1
CASSKRSRGLSEKLFF	TGCGCCAGCAGCAAACGCTCAAGGGGGCTAAGTGAAAAACTGTTTTTT	.	TRBV5-1	TRBD1	TRBJ1-4
CASSPQGARGISPLHF	TGTGCCAGCAGCCCACAGGGGGCGCGGGGCATTTCACCCCTCCACTTT	.	TRBV7-6	TRBD1	TRBJ1-6
CASSLPGGASTDTQYF	TGTGCCAGCAGCCTCCCGGGAGGGGCTAGCACAGATACGCAGTATTTT	once	TRBV7-8	TRBD2	TRBJ2-3
CASSHGGGGAYEQYF	TGTGCCAGCAGCCACGGTGGTGGGGGGGCCTACGAGCAGTACTTC	.	TRBV14	TRBD2	TRBJ2-7
CAISEGWGITYEQYF	TGTGCCATCAGTGAGGGGTGGGGCATAACCTACGAGCAGTACTTC	.	TRBV10-3	.	TRBJ2-7
CASSPPGTATYEQYF	TGTGCCAGCAGCCCGCCCGGGACAGCTACCTACGAGCAGTACTTC	.	TRBV7-9	TRBD1	TRBJ2-7
CASSYGGTNEKLFF	TGTGCCAGCAGTTATGGGGGAACTAATGAAAAACTGTTTTTT	.	TRBV6-5	.	TRBJ1-4
CASSYGTEDNSPLHF	TGTGCCAGCAGTTATGGGACAGAGGATAATTCACCCCTCCACTTT	.	TRBV6-5	TRBD1	TRBJ1-6
CASSGDAAYEQYF	TGTGCCAGCTCAGGTGACGCGGCCTACGAGCAGTACTTC	.	TRBV18	.	TRBJ2-7
CASSPGQPPNEKLFF	TGCGCCAGCAGCCCGGGACAGCCACCTAATGAAAAACTGTTTTTT	.	TRBV4-3	TRBD1	TRBJ1-4
CASSENRDADYGYTF	TGTGCCAGCAGCGAAAACCGGGACGCCGACTATGGCTACACCTTC	.	TRBV9	.	TRBJ1-2
CASSLPRTSPGYTF	TGTGCCAGCAGCTTGCCTCGTACTAGCCCTGGCTACACCTTC	.	TRBV5-6	.	TRBJ1-2
CASSQAGGPGRFNQPQHF	TGTGCCAGCAGCCAAGCGGGGGGGCCCGGACGCTTCAATCAGCCCCAGCATTTT	once	TRBV4-2	.	TRBJ1-5
CSVEDRETVSADTQYF	TGCAGCGTTGAAGATCGGGAGACAGTCTCTGCAGATACGCAGTATTTT	.	TRBV29-1	.	TRBJ2-3
CASSLRPAGKETQYF	TGTGCCAGCAGTTTAAGACCGGCAGGTAAAGAGACCCAGTACTTC	.	TRBV28	.	TRBJ2-5
CATSRDRDFDSTQYF	TGTGCCACCAGCAGAGATAGGGACTTCGATTCGACCCAGTACTTC	.	TRBV15	.	TRBJ2-5
CASSTEDRSGYGYTF	TGCGCCAGCAGCACCGAGGACAGGTCTGGCTATGGCTACACCTTC	.	TRBV5-1	TRBD1	TRBJ1-2
CASSAGLAGNEQFF	TGTGCCAGCAGCGCGGGACTAGCGGGCAATGAGCAGTTCTTC	.	TRBV13	TRBD2	TRBJ2-1
CASMDGETDTQYF	TGTGCCAGTATGGACGGGGAAACAGATACGCAGTATTTT	.	TRBV19	.	TRBJ2-3
CASSQGSGTHQETQYF	TGTGCCAGCAGCCAAGGGAGCGGGACCCATCAAGAGACCCAGTACTTC	.	TRBV14	TRBD2	TRBJ2-5
CASSPSQVHYREAFF	TGCGCCAGCAGCCCCTCACAGGTCCACTACCGTGAAGCTTTCTTT	.	TRBV5-1	.	TRBJ1-1